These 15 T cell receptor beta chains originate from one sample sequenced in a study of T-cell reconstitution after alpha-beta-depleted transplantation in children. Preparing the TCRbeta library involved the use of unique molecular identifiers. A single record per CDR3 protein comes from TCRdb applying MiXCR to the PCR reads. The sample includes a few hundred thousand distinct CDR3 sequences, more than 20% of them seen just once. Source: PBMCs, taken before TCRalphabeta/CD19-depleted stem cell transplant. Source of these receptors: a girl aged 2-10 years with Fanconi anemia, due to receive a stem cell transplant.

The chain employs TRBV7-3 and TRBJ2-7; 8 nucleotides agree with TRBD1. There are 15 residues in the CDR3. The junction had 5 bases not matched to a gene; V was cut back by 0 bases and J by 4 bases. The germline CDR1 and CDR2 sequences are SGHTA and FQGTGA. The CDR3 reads CASSLTQGARYEQYF. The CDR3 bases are TGTGCCAGCAGCTTAACCCAGGGGGCTAGGTACGAGCAGTACTTC.

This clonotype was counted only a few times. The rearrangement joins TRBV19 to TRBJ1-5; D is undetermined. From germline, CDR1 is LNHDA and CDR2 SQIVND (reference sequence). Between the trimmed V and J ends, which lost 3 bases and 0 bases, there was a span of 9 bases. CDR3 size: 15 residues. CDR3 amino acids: CASSMRDSSNQPQHF. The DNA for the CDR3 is TGTGCCAGTAGTATGAGGGATAGTAGCAATCAGCCCCAGCATTTT.

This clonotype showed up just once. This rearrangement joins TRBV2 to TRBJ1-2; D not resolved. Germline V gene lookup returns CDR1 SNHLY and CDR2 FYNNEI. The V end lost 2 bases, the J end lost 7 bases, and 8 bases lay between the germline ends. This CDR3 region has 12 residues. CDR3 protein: CASSESKAGYTF. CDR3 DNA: TGTGCCAGCAGTGAAAGTAAAGCTGGCTACACCTTC.

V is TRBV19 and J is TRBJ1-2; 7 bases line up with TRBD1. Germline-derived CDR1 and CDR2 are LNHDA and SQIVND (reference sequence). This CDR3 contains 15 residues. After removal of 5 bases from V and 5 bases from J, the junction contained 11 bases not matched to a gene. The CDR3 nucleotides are TGTGCCAGTAGTGCTACAGGGGACCACGGGTATGGCTACACCTTC. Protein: CASSATGDHGYGYTF.

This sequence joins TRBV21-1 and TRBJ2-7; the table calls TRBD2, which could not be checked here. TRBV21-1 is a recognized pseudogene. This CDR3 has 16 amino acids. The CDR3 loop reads CASSSTSGDPNYEQYF. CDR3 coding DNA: TGTGCCAGCAGCAGTACTAGCGGGGACCCCAACTACGAGCAGTACTTC.

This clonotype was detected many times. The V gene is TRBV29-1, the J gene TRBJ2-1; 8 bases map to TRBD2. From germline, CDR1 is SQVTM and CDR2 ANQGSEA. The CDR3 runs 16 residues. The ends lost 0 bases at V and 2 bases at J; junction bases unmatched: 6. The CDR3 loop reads CSVEDQGRGAYNEQFF. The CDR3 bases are TGCAGCGTTGAAGATCAGGGGCGGGGGGCCTACAATGAGCAGTTCTTC.

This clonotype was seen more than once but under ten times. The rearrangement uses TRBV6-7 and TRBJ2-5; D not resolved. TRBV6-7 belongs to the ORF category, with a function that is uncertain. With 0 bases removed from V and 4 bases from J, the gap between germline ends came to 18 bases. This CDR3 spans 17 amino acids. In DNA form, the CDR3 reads TGTGCCAGCAGTTACTCGATGATGCCCCTCAGAGGAGAGACCCAGTACTTC. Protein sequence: CASSYSMMPLRGETQYF.

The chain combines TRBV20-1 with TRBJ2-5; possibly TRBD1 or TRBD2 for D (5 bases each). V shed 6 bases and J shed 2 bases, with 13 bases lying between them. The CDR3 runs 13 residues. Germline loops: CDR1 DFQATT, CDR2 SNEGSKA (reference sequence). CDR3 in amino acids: CSAPGTDQETQYF. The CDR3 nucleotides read TGCAGTGCCCCCGGGACGGATCAAGAGACCCAGTACTTC.

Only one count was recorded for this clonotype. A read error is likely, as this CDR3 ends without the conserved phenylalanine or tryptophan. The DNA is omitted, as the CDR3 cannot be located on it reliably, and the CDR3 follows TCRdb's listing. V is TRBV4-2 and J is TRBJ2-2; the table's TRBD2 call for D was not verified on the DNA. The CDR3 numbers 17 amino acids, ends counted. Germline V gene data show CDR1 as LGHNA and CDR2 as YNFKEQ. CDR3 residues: CASSQFHSGRGTGELFI.

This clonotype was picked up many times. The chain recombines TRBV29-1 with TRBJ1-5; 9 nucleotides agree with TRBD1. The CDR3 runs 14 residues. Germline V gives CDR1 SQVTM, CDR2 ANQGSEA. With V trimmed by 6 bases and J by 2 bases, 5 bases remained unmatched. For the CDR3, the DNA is TGCAGCGTCGCGACAGGGGGAGGCAATCAGCCCCAGCATTTT. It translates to CSVATGGGNQPQHF.

CDR3 residues: CASSYADRDRIPYEQYF. CDR3 in DNA: TGTGCCAGCAGTTACGCTGACCGGGACAGGATTCCCTACGAGCAGTACTTC. The V gene is TRBV6-2 or TRBV6-3, the J gene TRBJ2-7, with 8 bases that match TRBD1. The CDR3 spans 17 residues. V was pared by 2 bases and J by 2 bases, with 11 bases of the junction left unmatched. The V gene's germline CDR1 is MNHEY and CDR2 SVGEGT.

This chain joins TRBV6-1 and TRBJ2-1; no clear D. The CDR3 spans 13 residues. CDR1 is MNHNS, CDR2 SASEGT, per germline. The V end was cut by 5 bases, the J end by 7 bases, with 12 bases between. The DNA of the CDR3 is TGTGCCAGCAGTCAAAGATTGGAAAATGAGCAGTTCTTC. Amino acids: CASSQRLENEQFF.

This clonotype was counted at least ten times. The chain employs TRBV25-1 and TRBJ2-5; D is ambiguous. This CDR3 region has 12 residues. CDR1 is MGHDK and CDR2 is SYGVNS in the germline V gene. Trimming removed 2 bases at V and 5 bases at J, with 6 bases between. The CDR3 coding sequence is TGTGCCAGCAGTGAAAGGCGCGAGACCCAGTACTTC. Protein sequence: CASSERRETQYF.

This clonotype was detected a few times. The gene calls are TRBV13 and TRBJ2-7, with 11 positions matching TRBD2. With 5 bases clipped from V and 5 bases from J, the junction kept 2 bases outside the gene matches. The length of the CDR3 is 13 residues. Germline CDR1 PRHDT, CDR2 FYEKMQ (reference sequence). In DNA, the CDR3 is TGTGCCAGCAGCAGGGGACTAGCGGACGAGCAGTACTTC. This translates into CASSRGLADEQYF.

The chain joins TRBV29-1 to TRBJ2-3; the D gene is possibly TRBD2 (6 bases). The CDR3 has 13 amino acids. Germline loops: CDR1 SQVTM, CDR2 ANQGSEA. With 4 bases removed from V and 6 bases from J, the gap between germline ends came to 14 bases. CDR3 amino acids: CSVGGLKVDTQYF. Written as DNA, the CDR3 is TGCAGCGTTGGGGGACTGAAGGTGGATACGCAGTATTTT.